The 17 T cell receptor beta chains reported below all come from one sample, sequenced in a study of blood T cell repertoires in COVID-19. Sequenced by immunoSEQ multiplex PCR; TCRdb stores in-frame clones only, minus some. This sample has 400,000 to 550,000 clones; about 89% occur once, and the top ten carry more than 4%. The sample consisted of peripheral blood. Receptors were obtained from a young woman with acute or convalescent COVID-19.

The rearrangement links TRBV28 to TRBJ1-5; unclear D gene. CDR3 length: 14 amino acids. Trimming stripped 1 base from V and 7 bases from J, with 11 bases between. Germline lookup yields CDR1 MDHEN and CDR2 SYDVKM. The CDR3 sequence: CASSLSMEGQPQHF. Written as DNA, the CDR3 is TGTGCCAGCAGTTTATCTATGGAGGGCCAGCCCCAGCATTTT.

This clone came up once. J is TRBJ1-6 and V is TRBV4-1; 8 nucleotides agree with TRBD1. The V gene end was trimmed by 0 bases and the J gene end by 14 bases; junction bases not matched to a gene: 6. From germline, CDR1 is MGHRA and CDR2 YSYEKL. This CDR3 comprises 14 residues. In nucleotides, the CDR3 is TGCGCCAGCAGCCAAGATCGGGGACAGGACACCCTCCACTTT. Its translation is CASSQDRGQDTLHF.

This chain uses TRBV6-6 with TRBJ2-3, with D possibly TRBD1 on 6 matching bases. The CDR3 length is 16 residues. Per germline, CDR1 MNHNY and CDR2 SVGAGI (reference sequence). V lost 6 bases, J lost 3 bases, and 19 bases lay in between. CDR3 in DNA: TGTGCCAGCAGCCGGTACAGGGCAGGAACTACAGATACGCAGTATTTT. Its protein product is CASSRYRAGTTDTQYF.

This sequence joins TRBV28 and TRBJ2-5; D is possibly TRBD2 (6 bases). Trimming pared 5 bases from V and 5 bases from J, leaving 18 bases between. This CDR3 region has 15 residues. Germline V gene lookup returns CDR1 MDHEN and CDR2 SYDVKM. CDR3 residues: CASSAGQGNSETQYF. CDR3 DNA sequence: TGTGCCAGCAGTGCGGGGCAGGGTAATAGCGAGACCCAGTACTTC.

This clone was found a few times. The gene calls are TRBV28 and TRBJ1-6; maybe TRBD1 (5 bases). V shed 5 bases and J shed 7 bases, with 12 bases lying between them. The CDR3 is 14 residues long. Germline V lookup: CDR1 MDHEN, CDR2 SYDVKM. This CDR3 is CASSKLTENSPLHF. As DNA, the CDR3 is TGTGCCAGCAGTAAACTGACAGAAAATTCACCCCTCCACTTT.

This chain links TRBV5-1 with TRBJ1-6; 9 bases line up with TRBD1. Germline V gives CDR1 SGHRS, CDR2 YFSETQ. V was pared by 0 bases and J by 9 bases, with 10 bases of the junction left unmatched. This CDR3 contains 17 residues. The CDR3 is CASSLARTGVTSSPLHF. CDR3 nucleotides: TGCGCCAGCAGCTTGGCCAGGACAGGGGTTACATCTTCACCCCTCCACTTT.

CDR3: CATSSRLGETQYF. The CDR3 coding sequence is TGTGCCACCAGCTCCCGACTTGGAGAGACCCAGTACTTC. The genes are TRBV15 and TRBJ2-5; D is unresolved. V lost 5 bases and J 4 bases, leaving 11 bases between the germline ends. Per germline, CDR1 LNHNV and CDR2 YYDKDF (reference sequence). This CDR3 is 13 amino acids long.

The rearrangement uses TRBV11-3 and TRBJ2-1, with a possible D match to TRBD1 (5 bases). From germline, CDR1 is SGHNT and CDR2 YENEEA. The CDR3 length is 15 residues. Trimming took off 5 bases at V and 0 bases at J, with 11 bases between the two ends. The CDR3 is CASSQGYSSYNEQFF. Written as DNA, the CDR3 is TGTGCCAGCAGCCAGGGCTACAGCTCCTACAATGAGCAGTTCTTC.

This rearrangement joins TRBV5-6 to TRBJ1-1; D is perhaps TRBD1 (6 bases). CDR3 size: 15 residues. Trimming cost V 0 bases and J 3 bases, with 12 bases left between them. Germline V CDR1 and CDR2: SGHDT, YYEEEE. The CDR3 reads CASSLGWTAYTEAFF. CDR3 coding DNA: TGTGCCAGCAGCTTGGGTTGGACAGCGTACACTGAAGCTTTCTTT.

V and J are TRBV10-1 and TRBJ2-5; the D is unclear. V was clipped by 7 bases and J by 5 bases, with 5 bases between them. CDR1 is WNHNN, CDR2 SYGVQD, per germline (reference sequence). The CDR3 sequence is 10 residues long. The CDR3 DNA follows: TGCGCCAGCAACGGGGAGACCCAGTACTTC. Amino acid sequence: CASNGETQYF.

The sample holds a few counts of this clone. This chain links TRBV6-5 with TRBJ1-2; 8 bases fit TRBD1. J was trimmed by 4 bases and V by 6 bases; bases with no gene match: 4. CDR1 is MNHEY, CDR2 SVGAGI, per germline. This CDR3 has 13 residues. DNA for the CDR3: TGTGCCAGCAGAGGACAGGGTTCCTATGGCTACACCTTC. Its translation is CASRGQGSYGYTF.

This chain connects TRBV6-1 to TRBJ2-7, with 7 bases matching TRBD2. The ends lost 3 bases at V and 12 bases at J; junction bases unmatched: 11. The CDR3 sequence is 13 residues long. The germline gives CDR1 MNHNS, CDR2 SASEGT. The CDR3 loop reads CASSDFLAVSGYF. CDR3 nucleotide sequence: TGTGCCAGCAGTGATTTCCTAGCGGTTTCGGGGTACTTC.

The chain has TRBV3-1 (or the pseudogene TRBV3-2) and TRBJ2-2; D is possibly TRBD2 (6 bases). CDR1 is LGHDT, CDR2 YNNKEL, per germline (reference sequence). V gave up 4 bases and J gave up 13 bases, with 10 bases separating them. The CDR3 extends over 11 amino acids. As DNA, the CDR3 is TGTGCCAGCAGCCGGGGGGACGTGCTGTTTTTT. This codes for CASSRGDVLFF.

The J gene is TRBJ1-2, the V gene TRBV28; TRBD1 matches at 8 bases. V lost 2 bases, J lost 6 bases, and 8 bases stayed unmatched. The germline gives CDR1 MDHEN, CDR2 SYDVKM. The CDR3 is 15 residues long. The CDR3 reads CASSLPRGQGNGYTF. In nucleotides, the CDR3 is TGTGCCAGCAGTTTACCCCGAGGACAGGGTAATGGCTACACCTTC.

The CDR3 bases are TGCGCCAGCAGTGTTTCGGTATACGAGCAGTACTTC. This encodes CASSVSVYEQYF. This chain links TRBV10-2 with TRBJ2-7; D not certain. Germline V gives CDR1 WSHSY, CDR2 SAAADI. Trimming took 4 bases from V and 4 from J, leaving 8 bases between them. The CDR3 loop spans 12 amino acids.

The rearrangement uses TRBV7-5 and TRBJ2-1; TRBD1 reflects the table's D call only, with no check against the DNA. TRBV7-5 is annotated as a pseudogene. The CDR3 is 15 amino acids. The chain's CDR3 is CARSLVDTQSNEQFF. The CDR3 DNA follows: TGTGCCAGAAGCTTAGTGGACACCCAGAGTAATGAGCAGTTCTTC.

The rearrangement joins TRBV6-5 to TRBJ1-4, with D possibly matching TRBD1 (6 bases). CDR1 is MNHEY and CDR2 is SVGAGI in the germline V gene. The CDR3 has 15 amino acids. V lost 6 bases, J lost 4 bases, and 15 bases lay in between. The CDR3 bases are TGTGCCAGCAGCCCCGCGGGGGCGGGTAATGAAAAACTGTTTTTT. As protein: CASSPAGAGNEKLFF.